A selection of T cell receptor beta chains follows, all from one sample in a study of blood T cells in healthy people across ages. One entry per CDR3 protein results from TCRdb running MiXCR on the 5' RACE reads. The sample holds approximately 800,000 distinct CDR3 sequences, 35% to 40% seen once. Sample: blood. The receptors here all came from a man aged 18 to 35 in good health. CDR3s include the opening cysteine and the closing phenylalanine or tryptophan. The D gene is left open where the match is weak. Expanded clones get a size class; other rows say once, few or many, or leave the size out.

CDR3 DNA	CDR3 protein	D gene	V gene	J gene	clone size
TGTGCCAGCAGCCTATCCTTTGAAAGGTACAATGAGCAGTTCTTC	CASSLSFERYNEQFF	-	TRBV5-5	TRBJ2-1	-
TGTGCCAGCAGCCAAGAACTAGTCCCCCCCGAGCAGTACTTC	CASSQELVPPEQYF	-	TRBV4-2	TRBJ2-7	-
TGCGCCAGCAGCCAAGATTGGGGGGGGAGAAACTATGGCTACACCTTC	CASSQDWGGRNYGYTF	-	TRBV4-1	TRBJ1-2	-
TGTGCCAGCAGTTTCCGGGACCCAGCCCGTGAGCAGTTCTTC	CASSFRDPAREQFF	-	TRBV6-2/TRBV6-3	TRBJ2-1	few
TGTGCCAGCACCTTTCCGACTAGCGGAAAAGAGACCCAGTACTTC	CASTFPTSGKETQYF	TRBD2	TRBV5-5	TRBJ2-5	-
TGCGCCAGCAGCCAAGCGCCCCCGCCCAGTGGGACCCAGTACTTC	CASSQAPPPSGTQYF	-	TRBV4-1	TRBJ2-5	few
TGTGCCAGCAACCGGGGGGGCCCTGGCTACACCTTC	CASNRGGPGYTF	-	TRBV6-2/TRBV6-3	TRBJ1-2	-
TGCAGCGCGAGACGAGGGCAGAACACTGAAGCTTTCTTT	CSARRGQNTEAFF	-	TRBV29-1	TRBJ1-1	-
TGTGCCAGCACTATACGGGGGGGGCAAGGCTACACCTTC	CASTIRGGQGYTF	-	TRBV12-3/TRBV12-4	TRBJ1-2	many
TGCAGTGCTGCTACAGGGGCGAACACTGAAGCTTTCTTT	CSAATGANTEAFF	TRBD1	TRBV20-1	TRBJ1-1	few
TGTGCCAGCAGCTTACTCTTCCAAGGCGGGAGGGCGGTTGAGCAGTTCTTC	CASSLLFQGGRAVEQFF	TRBD2	TRBV7-2	TRBJ2-1	-
TGCGCCAGCAGCTTCAGGCCGAGGGCGGGGAACAATGAGCAGTTCTTC	CASSFRPRAGNNEQFF	-	TRBV5-1	TRBJ2-1	-
TGCAGTGCTTCCGTGGGCAACCAAGAGACCCAGTACTTC	CSASVGNQETQYF	-	TRBV20-1	TRBJ2-5	-
TGTGCCAGCTCAAGGGGGTTTAATACCGCAAACTATGGCTACACCTTC	CASSRGFNTANYGYTF	-	TRBV9	TRBJ1-2	-
TGTGCCAGCAGTGTAGCAGACAGGGTTCCACCCCTCCACTTT	CASSVADRVPPLHF	TRBD1	TRBV12-3/TRBV12-4	TRBJ1-6	-
TGTGCCAGCAGGGGACAGGGAGGCGATGAAGCTTTCTTT	CASRGQGGDEAFF	TRBD1	TRBV2	TRBJ1-1	-
TGTGCCAGCAGCTTAGTACGGCGCGGGGGGCGCGGTGAGCAGTTCTTC	CASSLVRRGGRGEQFF	TRBD2	TRBV7-2	TRBJ2-1	-
TGTGCCAGCAGTTACAGTGCTCGATTACGTACCAGCGGGGGGCTCACTTTCAATGAGCAGTTCTTC	CASSYSARLRTSGGLTFNEQFF	TRBD2	TRBV6-2/TRBV6-3	TRBJ2-1	-
TGCAGTGCCAAGCTAGCGGGGACGAGCTCCTACGAGCAGTACTTC	CSAKLAGTSSYEQYF	TRBD2	TRBV20-1	TRBJ2-7	-
TGTGCCAGCCGAGTAAGGAGCTCCTACGAGCAGTACTTC	CASRVRSSYEQYF	-	TRBV6-6	TRBJ2-7	-
TGTGCCACCAGCAGTGGGGACAGCTATCAGCCCCAGCATTTT	CATSSGDSYQPQHF	TRBD1	TRBV15	TRBJ1-5	-
TGCAGTGCTCCCTCGGGTAGCGGGGGAGAGTACAATGAGCAGTTCTTC	CSAPSGSGGEYNEQFF	TRBD2	TRBV20-1	TRBJ2-1	many
TGCGCCAGCAGCCAAGTAGTCGATACGCAGTATTTT	CASSQVVDTQYF	-	TRBV4-1	TRBJ2-3	once
TGCGCCAGCAGCCAAACCCGGGGTAGCGAAAACATTCAGTACTTC	CASSQTRGSENIQYF	-	TRBV4-1	TRBJ2-4	few
TGCAGTGCTATCGTGGGGCCTCCCACAGATACGCAGTATTTT	CSAIVGPPTDTQYF	-	TRBV20-1	TRBJ2-3	many
TGTGCCGGCAGTTTACGGCCGACTAGCTATGAGCAGTTCTTC	CAGSLRPTSYEQFF	TRBD2	TRBV12-3/TRBV12-4	TRBJ2-1	-
TGTGCCAGCAGGGCCGAAGTGGACGACTACACCTTC	CASRAEVDDYTF	-	TRBV25-1	TRBJ1-2	-
TGTGCCAGCAGCCAGGACCCAGCAGCAGAGACCCAGTACTTC	CASSQDPAAETQYF	-	TRBV4-2	TRBJ2-5	few
TGTGCCAGCACCAGGACAGGGGGCTCTGAAAAACTGTTTTTT	CASTRTGGSEKLFF	TRBD1	TRBV12-3/TRBV12-4	TRBJ1-4	few
TGCAGTGCTAGGAACAGGGCCCTCAATGGGCAGTTCTTC	CSARNRALNGQFF	-	TRBV20-1	TRBJ2-1	-
TGCAGTGCTAGAAGGGGAGAATGGGAAGGTCAGCCCCAGCATTTT	CSARRGEWEGQPQHF	-	TRBV20-1	TRBJ1-5	-
TGTGCCAGCAGCTCCGCGGTTGGCAATGAGCAGTTCTTC	CASSSAVGNEQFF	-	TRBV11-2	TRBJ2-1	many
TGCAGCGTTGTGCTGCCGGGGGCGAAGATCAATGAGCAGTACTTC	CSVVLPGAKINEQYF	-	TRBV29-1	TRBJ2-4	-
TGTGCCAGCAGCTTAACCAGGGCGGCTCAGCCCCAGCATTTT	CASSLTRAAQPQHF	-	TRBV7-2	TRBJ1-5	-
TGTGCCAGCAGACCCGGACGGGGACGTAGCACAGATACGCAGTATTTT	CASRPGRGRSTDTQYF	-	TRBV6-5	TRBJ2-3	few
TGCGCCAGCAGCCAAGGACAGCTCTCCTATGGCTACACCTTC	CASSQGQLSYGYTF	-	TRBV5-1	TRBJ1-2	few
TGTGCCAGCAGTTACCCAACCCCAGATACGCAGTATTTT	CASSYPTPDTQYF	-	TRBV6-5	TRBJ2-3	few
TGCAGCGTTGAAGATCCCCTGGGGGGGGGCACGAACACCGGGGAGCTGTTTTTT	CSVEDPLGGGTNTGELFF	-	TRBV29-1	TRBJ2-2	-
TGTGCCAGCAGCCCCTGGGAGGGGCAGGGGAACTATGGCTACACCTTC	CASSPWEGQGNYGYTF	-	TRBV3-1	TRBJ1-2	-
TGTGCCAGCAGTCCAACACAGGGCAGTAGATACTTTGAGCAGTTCTTC	CASSPTQGSRYFEQFF	-	TRBV27	TRBJ2-1	few
TGTGCCAGCGGGACTAGGACCCAGCCCCAGCATTTT	CASGTRTQPQHF	-	TRBV25-1	TRBJ1-5	-
TGCGCCAGCAGCCAAGCGGGGACACCAAGCTCCTACAATGAGCAGTTCTTC	CASSQAGTPSSYNEQFF	-	TRBV4-3	TRBJ2-1	many
TGCGCCAGCAGGGGAGGGGCCAACGTCCTGACTTTC	CASRGGANVLTF	-	TRBV5-1	TRBJ2-6	few
TGTGCCAGCAGCGTAAGTGTCGCGCATTCGGGCGCTGAAGCTTTCTTT	CASSVSVAHSGAEAFF	-	TRBV9	TRBJ1-1	-
TGTGCCAGCAGCGTAGGAATGAACACTGAAGCTTTCTTT	CASSVGMNTEAFF	-	TRBV9	TRBJ1-1	-
TGTGCCAGCAGTGAGGCGGGGAGTGGCTACACCTTC	CASSEAGSGYTF	-	TRBV2	TRBJ1-2	-
TGTGCCACCGGCAGCGATCTAGCGGGGGGCACAGATACGCAGTATTTT	CATGSDLAGGTDTQYF	TRBD2	TRBV15	TRBJ2-3	-
TGTGCCAGCGGACCCAGAGGGGTGGAAGAGACCCAGTACTTC	CASGPRGVEETQYF	-	TRBV6-5	TRBJ2-5	few
TGTGCCAGCAGCCAAAACCAGGGCCTCTCCTACAATGAGCAGTTCTTC	CASSQNQGLSYNEQFF	-	TRBV7-9	TRBJ2-1	-
TGTGCCAGCAGCTTAGCCCGGGACACCTACGACTATCAGCCCCAGCATTTT	CASSLARDTYDYQPQHF	-	TRBV7-2	TRBJ1-5	-
TGCATCGTTGAAGAGGTAGCCAACTATGGCTACACCTTC	CIVEEVANYGYTF	-	TRBV29-1	TRBJ1-2	-
TGTGCCAGCAGCTATCAGGGAAATGGCTACACCTTC	CASSYQGNGYTF	-	TRBV7-2	TRBJ1-2	many